The clone carrying this T cell receptor (beta chain) occurred many times. Its antigen is unknown. Time point meaning: newly diagnosed GD, antithyroid drugs for less than 3 months. PBMC-extracted RNA yielded the TCR library. The data derive from a study of regulatory T cells in long-lasting Graves disease. Study observations and caveats: Lower TCR diversity characterized persistent Graves' patients relative to newly diagnosed patients.

TCR beta libraries were built with iRepertoire HTBI primers and Arm-PCR of CDR3 regions. TCRdb recomputed calls from the multiplex PCR reads with MiXCR, one row per CDR3 protein. The sample gives a few hundred thousand distinct CDR3 sequences, approximately 12% of which show up once; approximately 17% is in the top ten. Germline V gene lookup returns CDR1 LNHNV and CDR2 YYDKDF (reference sequence). The CDR3 loop spans 13 amino acids. Trimming shortened V by 0 bases and J by 3 bases, and 5 bases separated the two germline ends. This sample was also put to use in a study of T cells in Graves' hyperthyroidism and ophthalmopathy.

The starting material was peripheral blood mononuclear cells (PBMCs), obtained at new diagnosis, from a patient treated with antithyroid drugs. The clonotype was recovered from a young woman with Graves disease. The chain is built from TRBV15 and TRBJ1-1; D uncertain. The DNA for the CDR3 is TGTGCCACCAGCAGAGATTCATACACTGAAGCTTTCTTT. It yields the protein CATSRDSYTEAFF. The variable domain in full, completed from reference TRBV15 and TRBJ1-1, reads DAMVIQNPRYQVTQFGKPVTLSCSQTLNHNVMYWYQQKSSQAPKLLFHYYDKDFNNEADTPDNFQSRRPNTSFCFLDIRSPGLGDTAMYLCATSRDSYTEAFFGQGTRLTVV.